This TCR beta chain was identified in a study of CD4 and CD8 cells across lung adenocarcinoma regions. TCRdb fed the PCR reads into MiXCR, producing one record per CDR3 protein. Of 5,500 to 8,500 distinct CDR3 sequences listed, approximately 49% are singletons. Localized lung adenocarcinoma, a non-small cell lung cancer, affected the donors. From germline, CDR1 is ENHRY and CDR2 SYGVKD. V lost 11 bases, J lost 8 bases, and 20 bases stayed unmatched. This CDR3 is built from 15 residues. This clonotype originated in a male donor with lung adenocarcinoma. The CD4 and CD8 labels of this study may be unreliable. The specimen sequenced was CD8+ T cells from the center of a lung tumor. V and J are TRBV10-3 and TRBJ2-5; 7 nucleotides line up with TRBD2. For the CDR3, the DNA is TGTGCCGGGGGGGAAGGGGCCCGCGTCCCAGATACCCAGTACTTC. Its protein product is CAGGEGARVPDTQYF.